Listed below are T cell receptor beta chains from one sample, sequenced in a study of naive and memory T cell subsets. TCRdb processed the 5' RACE reads anew with MiXCR; each CDR3 protein has one entry. The data contain about 62,000 distinct CDR3 sequences, more than 6% of them singletons. The receptors originated from a female donor in good health. CDR3s include the opening cysteine and the closing phenylalanine or tryptophan.

TRBJ1-1,TRBV20-1,15,CSAGEGPLTNTEAFF
TRBJ1-1,TRBV12-3/TRBV12-4,13,CASSGGGGPEAFF
TRBJ1-1,TRBV18,16,CASSPPSNTGNTEAFF
TRBJ1-1,TRBV12-3/TRBV12-4,14,CASSLSGGFTEAFF
TRBJ2-1,TRBV28,16,CASSFIGGSGNNEQFF
TRBJ1-1,TRBV5-1,14,CASSFGTGESVAFF
TRBJ2-3,TRBV7-9,13,CASSFQGGDTQYF
TRBJ2-4,TRBV20-1,17,CSAFTSGRALAKNIQYF
TRBJ2-7,TRBV20-1,15,CSARDRTRYIYEQYF
TRBJ2-3,TRBV30,15,CAWSVLSGNADTQYF
TRBJ1-2,TRBV2,14,CASSEVRGLDGYTF
TRBJ2-1,TRBV29-1,10,CSVVLSEQFF
TRBJ1-2,TRBV5-1,14,CASSLDRGIYGYTF
TRBJ2-1,TRBV6-5,17,CASSLYSGASSYNEQFF
TRBJ1-1,TRBV4-2,16,CASSQEGQGLNTEAFF
TRBJ2-7,TRBV29-1,14,CSVYTVPNPYEQYF
TRBJ2-7,TRBV28,18,CASSQARMDSASSYEQYF
TRBJ2-6,TRBV29-1,17,CSVPTGTGYSGANVLTF
TRBJ2-2,TRBV20-1,16,CSALRLGTGATGELFF
TRBJ2-7,TRBV2,16,CASSLEEIAGVYEQYF
TRBJ2-5,TRBV5-1,16,CASSFLSSTTLETQYF
TRBJ1-5,TRBV19,14,CASSIDGTRRSQHF
TRBJ2-2,TRBV5-1,16,CASRPGTGNVAGELFF
TRBJ2-1,TRBV30,15,CAWTEGVGSYNEQFF
TRBJ1-1,TRBV12-3/TRBV12-4,13,CASRNLETTEAFF
TRBJ2-1,TRBV18,19,CASRSRGTSGLQGYNEQFF
TRBJ2-7,TRBV4-2,13,CASSPNTNYEQYF
TRBJ2-5,TRBV11-3,15,CASSPRQINQETQYF
TRBJ1-5,TRBV6-5,15,CASSTTAQGNQPQHF
TRBJ1-4,TRBV29-1,14,CSVEGGGGGEKLFF
TRBJ2-3,TRBV7-3,14,CASSSVSEADTQYF
TRBJ1-5,TRBV10-2,17,CASSVSIVPKRNQPQHF
TRBJ1-6,TRBV27,14,CASSLVGYNSPLHF
TRBJ1-6,TRBV7-9,14,CASSLEQYNSPLHF
TRBJ1-5,TRBV27,15,CASSLWGANNQPQHF
TRBJ2-1,TRBV12-3/TRBV12-4,16,CASSSQPVSSYNEQFF
TRBJ2-7,TRBV29-1,12,CSVGVGYHEQYF
TRBJ2-7,TRBV7-6,15,CASSSGLAGGLEQYF
TRBJ2-5,TRBV6-6,14,CASTSTGGGETQYF
TRBJ2-3,TRBV29-1,14,CSVEGTGAADTQYF